A selection of T cell receptor beta chains follows, all from one sample in a study of Graves' ophthalmopathy and Graves' hyperthyroidism. TCRdb analysed the multiplex PCR reads with MiXCR anew, one entry per CDR3 protein. The data show a few hundred thousand distinct CDR3 sequences, less than 45% seen once. Sequencing was carried out using peripheral blood or thyroid tissue (not recorded which). Every receptor here comes from an adult man with Graves' hyperthyroidism. CDR3s include the opening cysteine and the closing phenylalanine or tryptophan. The D gene is left open where the match is weak. A clone size is listed for some rows: how often the clone was seen (once, few, many), or a class if it is expanded.

TRBJ2-2,.,TRBV2,many,CASSRTPANTGELFF,TGTGCCAGCAGCAGAACACCAGCGAACACCGGGGAGCTGTTTTTT
TRBJ2-3,.,TRBV28,few,CASSLTGRSTDTQYF,TGTGCCAGCAGTTTAACGGGACGTAGCACAGATACGCAGTATTTT
TRBJ2-7,TRBD1,TRBV7-9,.,CASSFLPPVRDRGDYEQYF,TGTGCCAGCAGCTTCCTACCTCCAGTAAGGGACAGGGGGGACTACGAGCAGTACTTC
TRBJ2-7,.,TRBV10-2,many,CASSESREQYF,TGCGCCAGCAGTGAGTCGCGGGAGCAGTACTTC
TRBJ2-7,.,TRBV20-1,.,CSASSIGGGAGISYEQYF,TGCAGTGCTTCGTCTATTGGGGGGGGGGCAGGAATCTCCTACGAGCAGTACTTC
TRBJ1-1,.,TRBV7-2,many,CASSSPTGGAVGEAFF,TGTGCCAGCAGCTCCCCTACCGGAGGGGCGGTCGGTGAAGCTTTCTTT
TRBJ2-7,.,TRBV29-1,.,CSVEDQVSYEQYF,TGCAGCGTTGAAGATCAGGTATCCTACGAGCAGTACTTC
TRBJ2-1,.,TRBV5-1,many,CASSLDVGRSYNEQFF,TGCGCCAGCAGCTTGGATGTTGGGCGGTCGTACAATGAGCAGTTCTTC
TRBJ1-3,.,TRBV18,few,CASSGQRQNTIYF,TGTGCCAGCTCCGGACAGAGACAAAACACCATATATTTT
TRBJ2-5,.,TRBV7-3,.,CASSLTRDSQETQYF,TGTGCCAGCAGCTTAACGCGGGACAGCCAAGAGACCCAGTACTTC
TRBJ1-5,TRBD1,TRBV9,many,CASSVGQGDPQHF,TGTGCCAGCAGCGTCGGACAGGGGGATCCCCAGCATTTT
TRBJ2-1,TRBD1,TRBV25-1,.,CASSTPGTGRYNEQFF,TGTGCCAGCAGTACTCCCGGGACAGGGAGATACAATGAGCAGTTCTTC
TRBJ1-5,.,TRBV6-5,few,CASSYGGNNQPQHF,TGTGCCAGCAGTTACGGGGGGAACAATCAGCCCCAGCATTTT
TRBJ1-5,.,TRBV5-1,.,CASSFGRDRRPQHF,TGCGCCAGCAGCTTCGGCAGGGACCGCAGGCCCCAGCATTTT
TRBJ1-2,TRBD1,TRBV28,.,CASSFGTGRLAHGYTF,TGTGCCAGCAGTTTCGGGACAGGGAGACTCGCGCACGGCTACACCTTC
TRBJ1-1,.,TRBV10-2,many,CASRTDRLNTEAFF,TGCGCCAGCAGAACGGACAGATTGAACACTGAAGCTTTCTTT
TRBJ1-5,TRBD1,TRBV29-1,.,CSVRATGRQPQHF,TGCAGCGTGAGGGCGACAGGGAGGCAGCCCCAGCATTTT
TRBJ2-5,TRBD1,TRBV7-2,few,CASSLVGTGETQYF,TGTGCTAGCAGCTTAGTTGGGACAGGGGAGACCCAGTACTTC
TRBJ2-1,TRBD2,TRBV5-5,.,CASTTIAGVPYNEQFF,TGTGCCAGCACAACAATAGCGGGAGTCCCGTACAATGAGCAGTTCTTC
TRBJ2-7,.,TRBV27,few,CASRAGQYLEQYF,TGTGCCAGCAGAGCGGGACAGTACCTCGAGCAGTACTTC
TRBJ2-3,.,TRBV7-2,.,CASSKGTGTSTDTQYF,TGTGCCAGCAGCAAAGGAACCGGGACTTCCACAGATACGCAGTATTTT
TRBJ2-1,.,TRBV24-1,.,CATSDLGRGEQFF,TGTGCCACCAGTGATTTAGGCAGGGGTGAGCAGTTCTTC
TRBJ1-2,.,TRBV4-1,many,CASSQEGTFEGYTF,TGCGCCAGCAGCCAAGAGGGGACATTCGAAGGCTACACCTTC
TRBJ1-2,.,TRBV12-3/TRBV12-4,.,CASSHQGTSNCGYTF,TGTGCCAGCAGCCATCAGGGGACGTCTAACTGTGGCTACACCTTC
TRBJ1-1,.,TRBV12-3/TRBV12-4,.,CASSQPGFKAFF,TGTGCCAGCAGCCAGCCGGGATTCAAAGCTTTCTTT
TRBJ1-1,.,TRBV4-1,many,CASSQVGGNAEAFF,TGCGCCAGCAGCCAAGTCGGAGGGAACGCTGAAGCTTTCTTT
TRBJ2-3,.,TRBV20-1,.,CSARVYSRTDTQYF,TGCAGTGCTAGAGTCTACTCACGCACAGATACGCAGTATTTT
TRBJ2-7,TRBD2,TRBV6-2/TRBV6-3,many,CASSDGGRLHEQYF,TGTGCCAGCAGTGATGGCGGGAGGCTCCACGAGCAGTACTTC
TRBJ1-1,.,TRBV7-9,many,CASSLGPAGKSTEAFF,TGTGCCAGCAGCTTAGGACCTGCGGGGAAGAGCACTGAAGCTTTCTTT
TRBJ1-2,.,TRBV5-4,.,CASSSGEGRPRGYGYTF,TGTGCCAGCAGCTCAGGGGAAGGGAGACCCCGGGGCTATGGCTACACCTTC
TRBJ2-2,.,TRBV29-1,many,CSVEDPRQTTGELFF,TGCAGCGTTGAAGATCCGAGGCAGACCACCGGGGAGCTGTTTTTT
TRBJ2-7,.,TRBV7-9,.,CASSVSGRTYEQYF,TGTGCCAGCAGCGTCAGCGGACGTACCTACGAGCAGTACTTC
TRBJ2-5,.,TRBV7-2,.,CASSLAGEAQYF,TGTGCCAGCAGCTTAGCCGGGGAGGCCCAGTACTTC
TRBJ2-2,.,TRBV7-9,many,CASSLAESNGELFF,TGTGCCAGCAGCTTAGCGGAGTCAAACGGGGAGCTGTTTTTT
TRBJ1-5,.,TRBV29-1,few,CSVRGASNQPQHF,TGCAGCGTTCGGGGGGCAAGCAATCAGCCCCAGCATTTT
TRBJ2-2,.,TRBV2,once,CAIVSGTGIIGELFF,TGTGCCATCGTTAGCGGGACAGGGATTATCGGGGAGCTGTTTTTT
TRBJ1-2,TRBD1,TRBV12-3/TRBV12-4,few,CASSLFQGAPDGYTF,TGTGCCAGCAGTTTATTCCAGGGGGCGCCCGACGGCTACACCTTC
TRBJ2-7,.,TRBV10-3,.,CAISESAYYNEQYF,TGTGCCATCAGTGAGTCTGCTTATTACAATGAGCAGTACTTC
TRBJ1-5,.,TRBV7-7,.,CAGSATPAQPQHF,TGTGCTGGCAGCGCGACCCCGGCTCAGCCCCAGCATTTT
TRBJ2-5,.,TRBV28,many,CASSRRARLQETQYF,TGTGCCAGCAGTCGGAGGGCACGGCTACAAGAGACCCAGTACTTC
TRBJ1-1,.,TRBV10-3,.,CAISEYTGNTEAFF,TGTGCCATCAGTGAGTACACAGGGAACACTGAAGCTTTCTTT
TRBJ1-5,TRBD1,TRBV7-2,.,CASSRRTGGASQPQHF,TGTGCCAGCAGCAGGAGGACAGGGGGCGCGAGTCAGCCCCAGCATTTT
TRBJ1-4,.,TRBV24-1,few,CATSESGTPNEKLFF,TGTGCCACCAGTGAAAGCGGGACACCTAATGAAAAACTGTTTTTT
TRBJ1-5,.,TRBV10-3,once,CASSPRAGTHNQPQHF,TGTGCCAGCAGTCCACGGGCAGGGACACACAATCAGCCCCAGCATTTT
TRBJ1-5,.,TRBV4-1,.,CASSQDLGRSYQPQHF,TGCGCCAGCAGCCAAGATCTGGGGAGGTCATACCAGCCCCAGCATTTT
TRBJ1-2,TRBD1,TRBV29-1,.,CSVTWGQGADGYTF,TGCAGCGTGACTTGGGGACAGGGGGCAGATGGCTACACCTTC
TRBJ1-1,.,TRBV19,.,CASSSYPPVAMNTEAFF,TGTGCCAGCAGTTCCTACCCCCCGGTAGCTATGAACACTGAAGCTTTCTTT
TRBJ2-2,.,TRBV7-9,few,CASSFRELFF,TGTGCCAGCAGCTTCCGGGAGCTGTTTTTT
TRBJ2-5,.,TRBV25-1,.,CASSSLGLTQETQYF,TGTGCCAGCAGCAGCTTGGGTCTAACACAAGAGACCCAGTACTTC
TRBJ1-5,TRBD1,TRBV2,.,CASKRGDSTGTRNQPQHF,TGTGCCAGCAAGAGAGGGGACAGCACCGGGACACGCAATCAGCCCCAGCATTTT
TRBJ1-1,.,TRBV6-6,few,CASRPTQGSEAFF,TGTGCCAGCAGGCCTACACAGGGTTCTGAAGCTTTCTTT
TRBJ2-2,TRBD1,TRBV7-9,.,CASSSGTGFPGELFF,TGTGCCAGCAGCTCCGGGACAGGGTTCCCCGGGGAGCTGTTTTTT
TRBJ1-1,.,TRBV5-4,.,CASSTATENTEAFF,TGTGCCAGCTCTACGGCCACAGAGAACACTGAAGCTTTCTTT
TRBJ1-5,TRBD1,TRBV27,few,CASRTMGQGRQPQHF,TGTGCCAGCAGAACAATGGGACAGGGTAGACAGCCCCAGCATTTT
TRBJ1-2,.,TRBV29-1,.,CSVDVVGVYGYTF,TGCAGCGTTGACGTGGTCGGGGTATATGGCTACACCTTC